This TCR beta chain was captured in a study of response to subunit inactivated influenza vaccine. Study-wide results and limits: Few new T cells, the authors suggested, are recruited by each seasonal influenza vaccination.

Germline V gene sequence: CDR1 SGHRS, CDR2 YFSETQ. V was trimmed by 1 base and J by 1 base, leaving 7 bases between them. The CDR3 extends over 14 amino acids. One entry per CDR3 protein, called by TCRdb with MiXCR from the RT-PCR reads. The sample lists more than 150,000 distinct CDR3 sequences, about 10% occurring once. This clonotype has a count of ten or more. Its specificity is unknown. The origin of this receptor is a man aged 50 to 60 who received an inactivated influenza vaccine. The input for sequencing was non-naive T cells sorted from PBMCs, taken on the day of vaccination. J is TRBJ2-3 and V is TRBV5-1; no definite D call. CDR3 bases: TGCGCCAGCAGCTTGTCTGAACGCACAGATACGCAGTATTTT. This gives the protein CASSLSERTDTQYF.